A selection of T cell receptor beta chains follows, all from one sample in a study of T-cell memory formation after mild COVID-19. TCRdb re-derived calls from the 5' RACE reads in MiXCR, one entry per CDR3 protein. In the table there are fewer than 250,000 distinct CDR3 sequences, roughly 18% of which are singletons. Sequenced: PBMCs or a T cell subset sorted from them (not recorded which). These receptors originate from an adult woman who had mild COVID-19 (a few samples of this study predate the infection). Cell type and time point are not known. The CDR3 runs from the conserved cysteine through the conserved F or W. Fields, in order: V gene, CDR3 length, D gene, J gene, clone size, CDR3 protein, CDR3 DNA. D genes are given only for firm matches. The size entry is marked missing in some rows and otherwise reads once, few, many or a size class.

>TRBV6-5|16|NA|TRBJ1-1|once
CASSYNLQGSNTEAFF
TGTGCCAGCAGTTACAACCTGCAGGGGTCGAACACTGAAGCTTTCTTT
>TRBV6-4|15|NA|TRBJ2-5|NA
CASSEAGLLEETQYF
TGTGCCAGCAGTGAGGCGGGACTTTTAGAAGAGACCCAGTACTTC
>TRBV12-3/TRBV12-4|17|NA|TRBJ1-1|few
CASSFRDYGRMNTEAFF
TGTGCCAGCAGTTTCAGGGATTACGGGCGCATGAACACTGAAGCTTTCTTT
>TRBV6-5|13|NA|TRBJ2-7|few
CASSYSTGHEQYF
TGTGCCAGCAGTTACTCGACAGGCCACGAGCAGTACTTC
>TRBV20-1|12|NA|TRBJ2-1|many
CTGREPSNEQFF
TGCACCGGCCGGGAGCCCAGCAATGAGCAGTTCTTC
>TRBV7-2|15|TRBD2|TRBJ2-3|few
CASTQAGLSTDTQYF
TGTGCCAGCACCCAAGCGGGGCTAAGCACAGATACGCAGTATTTT
>TRBV4-1|16|NA|TRBJ1-5|NA
CASSQVGRGTGQPQHF
TGCGCCAGCAGCCAAGTCGGCAGGGGAACGGGTCAGCCCCAGCATTTT
>TRBV5-1|15|NA|TRBJ2-1|NA
CASSWEGEWYNEQFF
TGCGCCAGCAGCTGGGAGGGGGAGTGGTACAATGAGCAGTTCTTC
>TRBV5-1|13|NA|TRBJ1-3|NA
CASSRGAGNTIYF
TGCGCCAGCAGCAGAGGAGCTGGAAACACCATATATTTT
>TRBV6-5|13|TRBD1|TRBJ2-7|NA
CASIRTGGGEQYF
TGTGCCAGCATAAGGACAGGGGGCGGCGAGCAGTACTTC
>TRBV12-3/TRBV12-4|15|NA|TRBJ2-3|NA
CASSFVKRDTDTQYF
TGTGCCAGCAGTTTCGTTAAGCGTGACACAGATACGCAGTATTTT
>TRBV9|18|NA|TRBJ1-3|NA
CASSPTRRASYSGNTIYF
TGTGCCAGCAGCCCGACCCGGCGGGCCAGCTACTCTGGAAACACCATATATTTT
>TRBV18|15|TRBD1|TRBJ1-3|NA
CASSPSNRGTNTIYF
TGTGCCAGCTCACCATCAAACAGGGGCACGAACACCATATATTTT
>TRBV6-5|11|NA|TRBJ1-1|NA
CASSYWGGAFF
TGTGCCAGCAGTTACTGGGGTGGAGCTTTCTTT
>TRBV5-5|16|TRBD1|TRBJ2-2|NA
CASSFGPGQDFGELFF
TGTGCCAGCAGCTTTGGGCCGGGACAGGACTTCGGGGAGCTGTTTTTT
>TRBV6-5|12|NA|TRBJ2-5|NA
CASSRGSETQYF
TGTGCCAGCAGTAGGGGAAGTGAGACCCAGTACTTC
>TRBV4-3|15|NA|TRBJ2-7|NA
CASSREGANSYEQYF
TGCGCCAGCAGCCGGGAGGGGGCGAACTCCTACGAGCAGTACTTC
>TRBV5-1|15|NA|TRBJ2-3|NA
CASSLRTDSTDTQYF
TGCGCCAGCAGCTTGAGAACAGACTCCACAGATACGCAGTATTTT
>TRBV4-1|15|TRBD1|TRBJ1-5|NA
CASSQWTGFGQPQHF
TGCGCCAGCAGCCAATGGACAGGGTTCGGTCAGCCCCAGCATTTT
>TRBV6-5|17|NA|TRBJ2-2|few
CASSPSFRGLNTGELFF
TGTGCCAGCAGTCCCTCGTTCCGGGGGCTGAACACCGGGGAGCTGTTTTTT
>TRBV6-6|17|TRBD2|TRBJ2-5|NA
CASRLTGTSGYQETQYF
TGTGCCAGCAGACTCACCGGGACTAGCGGTTACCAAGAGACCCAGTACTTC
>TRBV7-2|17|NA|TRBJ2-7|NA
CASSIRGAYDNIYEQYF
TGTGCCAGCAGCATTAGAGGGGCATACGATAACATCTACGAGCAGTACTTC
>TRBV24-1|15|TRBD2|TRBJ2-3|NA
CATSDPRGYGDTQYF
TGTGCCACCAGTGATCCGCGGGGGTACGGAGATACGCAGTATTTT
>TRBV27|15|NA|TRBJ1-5|NA
CASSPEWVGNQPQHF
TGTGCCAGCAGTCCGGAGTGGGTAGGCAATCAGCCCCAGCATTTT
>TRBV2|13|NA|TRBJ1-1|NA
CASSEASAVAAFF
TGTGCCAGCAGTGAAGCTTCAGCCGTTGCAGCTTTCTTT
>TRBV6-5|15|TRBD1|TRBJ1-1|NA
CASRPGTGVFAEAFF
TGTGCCAGCCGGCCCGGGACAGGGGTTTTTGCTGAAGCTTTCTTT
>TRBV20-1|14|NA|TRBJ2-5|few
CSAKRGGIQETQYF
TGCAGTGCCAAACGTGGAGGGATTCAAGAGACCCAGTACTTC
>TRBV21-1|15|NA|TRBJ2-7|few
CASSSSGGRWIWQYF
TGTGCCAGCAGCTCCTCCGGGGGCAGGTGGATTTGGCAGTACTTC
>TRBV7-9|13|NA|TRBJ1-1|NA
CASSLTAAGLAFF
TGTGCCAGCAGCTTAACAGCCGCGGGTTTAGCTTTCTTT
>TRBV14|14|NA|TRBJ2-7|many
CASSQLYSSYEQYF
TGTGCCAGCAGCCAACTGTACAGTTCCTACGAGCAGTACTTC
>TRBV5-6|12|NA|TRBJ2-5|many
CASSLGKETQYF
TGTGCCAGCAGCTTGGGGAAGGAGACCCAGTACTTC
>TRBV6-5|16|TRBD1|TRBJ1-2|NA
CASSLPGTGSLYGYTF
TGTGCCAGCAGCCTCCCTGGGACAGGGAGTCTCTATGGCTACACCTTC
>TRBV12-3/TRBV12-4|15|TRBD2|TRBJ2-2|NA
CASSLRRGDTGELFF
TGTGCCAGCAGTTTGAGGCGGGGGGACACCGGGGAGCTGTTTTTT